Listed here are 25 T cell receptor beta chains from one sample, sequenced in a study of somatic mutations in cytotoxic T cells in rheumatoid arthritis. TCRdb's table, derived via immunoSEQ multiplex PCR, lists solely in-frame clones and lacks some. The sample holds roughly 16,000 clones, over 65% seen once. Sequenced sample: CD8+ T cells sorted from blood. The receptors were sampled from an adult with rheumatoid arthritis.

This clone was counted a few times. The chain links TRBV27 to TRBJ1-1, with a weak D call TRBD1 (5 bases). Germline CDR1 is MNHEY and CDR2 is SMNVEV (reference sequence). Trimming stripped 3 bases from V and 7 bases from J, with 9 bases between. This CDR3 is 12 amino acids long. The CDR3 DNA reads as TGTGCCAGCAGTTTCCAGGGTAGTGAAGCTTTCTTT. It yields the protein CASSFQGSEAFF.

The chain employs TRBV4-2 and TRBJ2-7; 7 positions match TRBD1. This CDR3 region has 15 residues. Unmatched junction bases numbered 7, after V lost 2 bases and J lost 3 bases. CDR1 and CDR2 (germline): LGHNA, YNFKEQ. The CDR3 DNA reads as TGTGCCAGCAGCCAAAGGGACACAGGGGACTACGAGCAGTACTTC. It yields the protein CASSQRDTGDYEQYF.

V and J are TRBV30 and TRBJ1-1, with TRBD1 matching over 11 bases. The V segment lost 0 bases and the J segment 1 base; nucleotides outside the gene matches: 7. Germline loops: CDR1 GTSNPN, CDR2 SVGIG (reference sequence). The CDR3 is made up of 17 amino acids. CDR3 sequence: CAWSVLGQGVKNTEAFF. In DNA, the CDR3 is TGTGCCTGGAGTGTTCTGGGACAGGGGGTTAAGAACACTGAAGCTTTCTTT.

This sequence joins TRBV30 and TRBJ2-7; 15 nucleotides match TRBD2. The V gene's germline CDR1 is GTSNPN and CDR2 SVGIG (reference sequence). The CDR3 runs 16 residues. After removal of 3 bases from V and 2 bases from J, the junction contained 5 bases not matched to a gene. The CDR3 region has the DNA TGTGCCTGGAGCACGGGACTAGCGGGGGGAACCTACGAGCAGTACTTC. Residues: CAWSTGLAGGTYEQYF.

This clone was observed once. The chain combines TRBV16 with TRBJ2-6; D may correspond to TRBD1 or TRBD2 (6 bases each). Germline V lookup: CDR1 KGHSY, CDR2 FQNENV. This CDR3 has 21 residues. V lost 4 bases and J lost 2, with 27 bases in between. The CDR3 loop reads CASSPTTYEGGRRTGANVLTF. For the CDR3, the DNA is TGTGCCAGCAGCCCCACCACTTACGAAGGGGGGCGTAGAACTGGGGCCAACGTCCTGACTTTC.

V is TRBV5-1 and J is TRBJ1-1; the D gene is possibly TRBD1 (5 bases). CDR3 length: 15 amino acids. Deletions cut 7 bases from V and 2 bases from J, with 18 bases between. CDR1 SGHRS and CDR2 YFSETQ come from the germline V gene. The CDR3 DNA reads as TGCGCCAGCTACGCTTATCAGGGAGGAAACACTGAAGCTTTCTTT. The encoded protein is CASYAYQGGNTEAFF.

This clone was detected only a few times. An end of the junction differs from the germline gene, which may be a read error. This rearrangement joins TRBV6-5 to TRBJ2-7; 12 bases match TRBD1. Germline V CDR1 and CDR2: MNHEY, SVGAGI. The CDR3 spans 14 residues. The CDR3 DNA sequence: TGTGCCAGCAGTCCAGGGACAGGGGGCTACGCGCAGTACTTC. Protein: CASSPGTGGYAQYF.

This clone has just one count. The rearrangement links TRBV28 to TRBJ1-2; D is uncertain. The germline gives CDR1 MDHEN, CDR2 SYDVKM. Trimming took off 5 bases at V and 4 bases at J, with 14 bases between the two ends. The CDR3 totals 14 residues. The CDR3 reads CASSPMDGVYGYTF. The DNA for the CDR3 is TGTGCCAGCAGTCCCATGGACGGGGTCTATGGCTACACCTTC.

The rearrangement joins TRBV7-2 to TRBJ2-7; 16 bases fit TRBD2. Losses at the gene ends were 3 bases for V and 3 bases for J; bases not matched to a gene: 2. The CDR3 has 16 residues. CDR1 is SGHTA and CDR2 is FQGNSA in the germline V gene. The CDR3 coding sequence is TGTGCCAGCAGCTTGGGACTAGCGGGGGGGGGCTACGAGCAGTACTTC. Protein product: CASSLGLAGGGYEQYF.

This chain uses TRBV7-6 with TRBJ1-5; 7 bases fit TRBD1. V gave up 1 base and J gave up 0 bases; unmatched junction bases: 6. CDR1 and CDR2 (germline): SGHVS, FNYEAQ. This CDR3 has 17 residues. The CDR3 nucleotides are TGTGCCAGCAGCTTAGAGGGCAGGGGGAATAGCAATCAGCCCCAGCATTTT. Translation: CASSLEGRGNSNQPQHF.

This clone was counted a few times. This rearrangement joins TRBV19 to TRBJ1-6, with unresolved D. Trimming stripped 7 bases from V and 0 bases from J, with 7 bases between. The CDR3 covers 14 residues. Germline CDR1 reads LNHDA; CDR2 reads SQIVND (reference sequence). In DNA form, the CDR3 reads TGTGCCAGTATCGCAACCTCCTATAATTCACCCCTCCACTTT. Translating it yields CASIATSYNSPLHF.

This chain uses TRBV6-5 with TRBJ1-5; no reliable D call. Germline CDR1 reads MNHEY; CDR2 reads SVGAGI. The CDR3 consists of 14 residues. Trimming cost V 6 bases and J 0 bases, with 9 bases left between them. The CDR3 sequence: CASSDGDSNQPQHF. In DNA form, the CDR3 reads TGTGCCAGCAGCGACGGGGATAGCAATCAGCCCCAGCATTTT.

This sequence joins TRBV4-1 and TRBJ1-1, with 7 bases identical to TRBD1. V lost 5 bases to trimming and J lost 5 bases; unmatched junction nucleotides: 5. The CDR3 has 13 amino acids. Looked up from germline, CDR1 is MGHRA and CDR2 is YSYEKL. The CDR3 sequence is CASSAQGNTEAFF. The CDR3 DNA reads as TGCGCCAGCAGCGCACAGGGGAATACTGAAGCTTTCTTT.

The chain has TRBV5-1 and TRBJ1-1, with D hard to call. The germline V and J ends were trimmed by 0 bases and 10 bases, with 10 bases remaining between them. Germline lookup yields CDR1 SGHRS and CDR2 YFSETQ. This CDR3 contains 12 residues. CDR3: CASSLGSGGAFF. The CDR3 DNA sequence: TGCGCCAGCAGCTTGGGGTCTGGTGGAGCTTTCTTT.

The chain couples TRBV2 to TRBJ2-5, with 12 nucleotides matching TRBD2. V trimming: 7 bases; J trimming: 9 bases; junction bases outside the gene matches: 9. Germline assignment: CDR1 SNHLY and CDR2 FYNNEI. The CDR3 extends over 14 amino acids. In DNA, the CDR3 is TGTGCCAGCATCGGGACTAGCGGGCGGGGTCCCCAGTACTTC. This encodes CASIGTSGRGPQYF.

This clone was detected once. The genes are TRBV15 and TRBJ1-5; D gene unclear. The length of the CDR3 is 13 residues. Trimming stripped 5 bases from V and 7 bases from J, with 12 bases between. Looked up from germline, CDR1 is LNHNV and CDR2 is YYDKDF (reference sequence). The CDR3 nucleotides are TGTGCCACCAGCCCTACTCTCGGGCAGCCCCAGCATTTT. As protein: CATSPTLGQPQHF.

This sequence joins TRBV19 and TRBJ2-7; D gene uncertain. Germline CDR1 LNHDA, CDR2 SQIVND (reference sequence). The CDR3 extends over 13 amino acids. The germline V and J ends were trimmed by 5 bases and 3 bases, with 11 bases remaining between them. In nucleotides, the CDR3 is TGTGCCAGTAGTGCGAAGAGAGGCTACGAGCAGTACTTC. Translation: CASSAKRGYEQYF.

The table lists this clone with a few counts. The chain combines TRBV5-6 with TRBJ1-1; D is possibly TRBD1 (5 bases). The CDR3 contains 12 residues. Between the trimmed V and J ends, which lost 4 bases and 7 bases, there was a span of 11 bases. The germline V gene encodes CDR1 SGHDT and CDR2 YYEEEE. Written as DNA, the CDR3 is TGTGCCAGCAGCCCGGGGACGGATGAAGCTTTCTTT. It translates to CASSPGTDEAFF.

V and J are TRBV5-1 and TRBJ2-1, with D perhaps given as TRBD1 or TRBD2 (5 bases each). The V end was cut by 10 bases, the J end by 9 bases, with 17 bases between. This CDR3 contains 12 residues. CDR1 and CDR2 (germline): SGHRS, YFSETQ. CDR3 bases: TGCGCCTCGGGGCAGGGTCTAACTGAGCAGTTCTTC. This translates into CASGQGLTEQFF.

This chain joins TRBV7-9 and TRBJ1-1; no clear D gene. The CDR3 runs to 15 residues. Germline assignment: CDR1 SEHNR and CDR2 FQNEAQ (reference sequence). The V end was cut by 6 bases, the J end by 2 bases, with 16 bases between. CDR3 amino acids: CASSITQTRNTEAFF. For the CDR3, the DNA is TGTGCCAGCAGTATCACACAGACACGTAACACTGAAGCTTTCTTT.

In this sample, this clone turned up once. CDR3 residues: CASSETGFGNQPQHF. The CDR3 DNA follows: TGCGCCAGCAGTGAGACAGGGTTTGGCAATCAGCCCCAGCATTTT. The chain joins TRBV10-2 to TRBJ1-5; D is possibly TRBD1 (6 bases). The CDR3 totals 15 residues. V was shortened by 2 bases and J by 2 bases, with 10 bases between the two germline ends. The V gene's germline CDR1 is WSHSY and CDR2 SAAADI.

This rearrangement joins TRBV9 to TRBJ1-2; TRBD1 matches 10 bases. This CDR3 comprises 15 residues. J was trimmed by 8 bases and V by 0 bases; bases with no gene match: 7. Germline values: CDR1 SGDLS, CDR2 YYNGEE. The CDR3: CASSVDGTGVRGYTF. Here the CDR3 DNA reads TGTGCCAGCAGCGTAGATGGGACAGGGGTAAGAGGCTACACCTTC.

The sample holds a few counts of this clone. J is TRBJ2-7 and V is TRBV7-9; maybe TRBD1 (5 bases). V shed 4 bases and J shed 2 bases, with 12 bases lying between them. This CDR3 comprises 14 residues. Germline CDR1 is SEHNR and CDR2 is FQNEAQ (reference sequence). Written as DNA, the CDR3 is TGTGCCAGCAGCTCAACGTGGGGCGCCTACGAGCAGTACTTC. It is translated as CASSSTWGAYEQYF.

This chain uses TRBV27 with TRBJ2-1; 16 positions agree with TRBD2. Germline V gene lookup returns CDR1 MNHEY and CDR2 SMNVEV (reference sequence). The CDR3 length is 18 residues. V was pared by 6 bases and J by 8 bases, with 13 bases of the junction left unmatched. The CDR3 is CASSHPGLAGGPRDEQFF. The CDR3 DNA sequence: TGTGCCAGCAGCCATCCGGGACTAGCGGGGGGGCCTCGTGATGAGCAGTTCTTC.

This clone was seen a handful of times. This chain connects TRBV13 to TRBJ1-6, with D possibly being TRBD1 (5 bases). Trimming left V 2 bases short and J 10 bases short, with 12 bases between. CDR3 length: 14 residues. Looked up from germline, CDR1 is PRHDT and CDR2 is FYEKMQ (reference sequence). The CDR3: CASSLLERDSPLHF. The CDR3 bases are TGTGCCAGCAGCTTACTTGAGAGGGACTCACCCCTCCACTTT.